The entry that follows covers one T cell receptor (beta chain) sequence. The antigen remains undetermined. The assay was immunoSEQ multiplex PCR, and TCRdb's table has in-frame clones only and misses some. The sample has approximately 150,000 clones, around 93% seen once. The data belong to a study of T cell responses to AZD1222 COVID-19 vaccine. Study conclusions and caveats: It should be noted that donors were predominantly white British and more often female, and clonal diversity was possibly underestimated.

The CDR3 covers 15 residues. The V end was cut by 2 bases, the J end by 5 bases, with 16 bases between. The V gene's germline CDR1 is SGHDT and CDR2 YYEEEE. The chain links TRBV5-6 to TRBJ2-5; D is ambiguous. Material: peripheral blood, obtained on day 0 of AZD1222 vaccination. The origin of this receptor is an adult in good health. In DNA, the CDR3 is TGTGCCAGCAGCTTTTGGATAGCTCTGGGGGAGACCCAGTACTTC. This encodes CASSFWIALGETQYF.